This T cell receptor beta chain appears in the sequencing data of a study of Graves' ophthalmopathy and Graves' hyperthyroidism. Trimming cost V 3 bases and J 7 bases, with 22 bases left between them. Germline assignment: CDR1 KGHSH and CDR2 LQKENI. This CDR3 contains 17 residues. In its sample, this clonotype was seen many times. Antigen specificity is unknown. Orbital computed tomography, thyroid ultrasound, TRAb, serum thyroxine and clinical symptoms formed the basis of diagnosis. Amplified TCR beta CDR3 regions were obtained using RNA transcripts as template. An opening RT-PCR round employed HTBI primers and preceded a second-round multiplex PCR. In TCRdb, the multiplex PCR reads were re-called with MiXCR into one record per CDR3 protein. Of about 370,000 distinct CDR3 sequences in the sample, approximately 17% were seen once. Study-wide findings and caveats: Clonotypes were expanded in thyroid at above 0.001 frequency, and most also appeared in blood.

V gene TRBV18 combines with J gene TRBJ1-5, with D possibly being TRBD1 (5 bases). The TCR sequence derives from an adult woman with stable Graves' hyperthyroidism. The sequencing input was peripheral blood. This chain's CDR3 is CASSPLPLGREKQPQHF. CDR3 DNA sequence: TGTGCCAGCTCACCGCTCCCCCTCGGCAGGGAGAAACAGCCCCAGCATTTT.